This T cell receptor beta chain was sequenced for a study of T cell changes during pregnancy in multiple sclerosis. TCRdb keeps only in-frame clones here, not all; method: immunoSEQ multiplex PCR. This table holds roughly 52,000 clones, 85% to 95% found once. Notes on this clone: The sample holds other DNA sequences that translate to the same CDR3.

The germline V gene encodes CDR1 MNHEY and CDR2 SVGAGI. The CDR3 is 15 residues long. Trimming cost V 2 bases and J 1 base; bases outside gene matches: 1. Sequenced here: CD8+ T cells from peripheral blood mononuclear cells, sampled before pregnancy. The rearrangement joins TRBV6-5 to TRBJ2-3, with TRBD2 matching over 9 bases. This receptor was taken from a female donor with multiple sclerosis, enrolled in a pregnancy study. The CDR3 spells CASSYGGRGTDTQYF. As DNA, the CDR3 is TGTGCCAGCAGTTACGGCGGGAGGGGCACAGATACGCAGTATTTT.